The 32 T cell receptor beta chains in this list originate from one sample, sequenced in a study of T cell responses to AZD1222 COVID-19 vaccine. The protocol was immunoSEQ multiplex PCR, while the TCRdb copy is restricted to in-frame clones and leaves out a portion. The table records 80,000 or so clones, 87% of them present only once. The specimen comprised peripheral blood, sampled on day 0 of AZD1222 vaccination. These receptors came from an adult in good health.

The J gene is TRBJ2-7, the V gene TRBV4-1; tentative D call: TRBD1 (5 bases). The CDR3 is 17 residues long. The germline CDR1 and CDR2 sequences are MGHRA and YSYEKL. V shed 0 bases and J shed 2 bases, with 17 bases lying between them. CDR3 bases: TGCGCCAGCAGCCAAGAAGGGGCGGACACATACCCCTACGAGCAGTACTTC. Its protein is CASSQEGADTYPYEQYF.

The chain joins TRBV6-1 to TRBJ1-4; no definite D call. CDR1 and CDR2 from the germline V gene are MNHNS and SASEGT. Trimming cost V 3 bases and J 3 bases, with 8 bases left between them. The CDR3 spans 14 residues. The CDR3 sequence is CASSEARPNEKLFF. DNA for the CDR3: TGTGCCAGCAGTGAGGCGAGGCCTAATGAAAAACTGTTTTTT.

This chain uses TRBV6-5 with TRBJ2-1; D perhaps matches TRBD1 (5 bases). This CDR3 has 14 amino acids. Germline V gene data show CDR1 as MNHEY and CDR2 as SVGAGI. V was shortened by 6 bases and J by 10 bases, with 19 bases between the two germline ends. CDR3 region: CASRTAGRVTEQFF. CDR3 sequence (DNA): TGTGCCAGCAGGACTGCAGGCAGGGTGACCGAGCAGTTCTTC.

V gene TRBV14 combines with J gene TRBJ1-6; a possible D gene is TRBD1 (5 bases). The CDR3 length is 15 residues. Germline assignment: CDR1 SGHDN and CDR2 FVKESK. V was pared by 0 bases and J by 7 bases, with 10 bases between. The CDR3 loop reads CASSQDLSGNSPLHF. CDR3 coding DNA: TGTGCCAGCAGCCAAGATCTTTCAGGGAATTCACCCCTCCACTTT. Using reference TRBV14 and TRBJ1-6 for the parts outside the CDR3, the full variable domain is EAGVTQFPSHSVIEKGQTVTLRCDPISGHDNLYWYRRVMGKEIKFLLHFVKESKQDESGMPNNRFLAERTGGTYSTLKVQPAELEDSGVYFCASSQDLSGNSPLHFGNGTRLTVT.

In nucleotides, the CDR3 is TGTGCCAGCAGCCAAGATCGGTGGCGGGAGATTGAAGCTTTCTTT. This translates into CASSQDRWREIEAFF. This chain links TRBV4-2 with TRBJ1-1; no clear D gene. The CDR3 runs to 15 residues. Germline V gene lookup returns CDR1 LGHNA and CDR2 YNFKEQ. V lost 0 bases and J lost 7, with 15 bases in between.

The chain carries TRBV9 and TRBJ1-1; D is perhaps TRBD1 (5 bases). CDR1 is SGDLS and CDR2 is YYNGEE in the germline V gene. The CDR3 length is 12 residues. The V end was cut by 3 bases, the J end by 4 bases, with 7 bases between. The CDR3 DNA follows: TGTGCCAGCAGCGCGGGGGGCACTGAAGCTTTCTTT. Translating gives CASSAGGTEAFF.

This chain uses TRBV6-6 with TRBJ1-2; 7 nucleotides line up with TRBD1. J lost 4 bases, V lost 6 bases, and 5 bases had no gene match. Germline values: CDR1 MNHNY, CDR2 SVGAGI (reference sequence). The CDR3 runs 13 residues. The CDR3 protein is CASSPGQSYGYTF. For the CDR3, the DNA is TGTGCCAGCAGCCCGGGACAGAGCTATGGCTACACCTTC.

This chain uses TRBV28 with TRBJ2-7, with TRBD1 identical over 9 bases. V was pared by 5 bases and J by 3 bases, with 8 bases of the junction left unmatched. The CDR3 loop spans 15 amino acids. The germline gives CDR1 MDHEN, CDR2 SYDVKM. The CDR3 protein is CASSLPGQGLYEQYF. The CDR3 coding sequence is TGTGCCAGCAGTCTTCCGGGACAGGGCCTCTACGAGCAGTACTTC.

The chain is built from TRBV5-4 and TRBJ2-1; a possible D gene is TRBD2 (6 bases). V was cut by 3 bases and J by 6 bases, with 13 bases left in between. Looked up from germline, CDR1 is SGHNT and CDR2 is YYREEE (reference sequence). The CDR3 extends over 14 amino acids. The CDR3 nucleotides read TGTGCCAGCAGCTCCAAAGCGGGCGTCAATGAGCAGTTCTTC. It is translated as CASSSKAGVNEQFF.

A word on this clone: An end of the junction differs from the germline gene, which may be a read error. The rearrangement links TRBV5-1 to TRBJ1-3; unclear D gene. The CDR3 is made up of 16 amino acids. The V gene's germline CDR1 is SGHRS and CDR2 YFSETQ. The CDR3 DNA reads TGCGCCAGCAGCTCAGGCGGCCCCGACTCTGGAAGCACCATATATTTT. This translates into CASSSGGPDSGSTIYF.

This rearrangement joins TRBV11-3 to TRBJ2-4; D is ambiguous. The CDR3 covers 12 residues. Per the germline V gene, CDR1 is SGHNT and CDR2 is YENEEA. With 5 bases removed from V and 8 bases from J, the gap between germline ends came to 10 bases. CDR3 loop: CASSRDGYIQYF. CDR3 coding DNA: TGTGCCAGCAGCCGCGATGGATACATTCAGTACTTC.

The gene calls are TRBV7-3 and TRBJ2-3; unclear D gene. Trimming took off 3 bases at V and 3 bases at J, with 7 bases between the two ends. The CDR3 contains 13 residues. Germline CDR1 and CDR2: SGHTA and FQGTGA. CDR3 protein: CASSLDGTDTQYF. CDR3 bases: TGTGCCAGCAGCTTGGATGGGACAGATACGCAGTATTTT.

This chain joins TRBV6-2 or TRBV6-3 and TRBJ1-1, with TRBD1 matching over 8 bases. V gave up 6 bases and J gave up 10 bases; unmatched junction bases: 7. The CDR3 extends over 12 amino acids. Germline CDR1 MNHEY, CDR2 SVGEGT. CDR3: CASSSGGGSAFF. The CDR3, as DNA: TGTGCCAGCAGCTCAGGGGGCGGGTCAGCTTTCTTT.

This clone was counted once. This sequence joins TRBV11-2 and TRBJ2-7, with a tentative D call TRBD2 (5 bases). The CDR3 is 13 residues long. Germline lookup yields CDR1 SGHAT and CDR2 FQNNGV. The V gene lost 5 bases and the J gene lost 3 bases, with 11 bases spanning the gap. The CDR3 DNA is TGTGCCAGCAGCCCCCGGGATCTCTACGAGCAGTACTTC. Translation gives CASSPRDLYEQYF.

The chain couples TRBV21-1 to TRBJ2-4; the DNA was not compared with TRBD2, the D call given in the table. TRBV21-1 is marked as a pseudogene. The CDR3 loop spans 17 amino acids. CDR3 bases: TGTGCCAGCAGCCCCCGAGGTGGGAGGAAGGGCAAAAACATTCAGTACTTC. Its translation: CASSPRGGRKGKNIQYF.

Here the CDR3 reads CASSYGGSYEQYF. CDR3 in DNA: TGTGCCAGCAGTTACGGCGGGTCCTACGAGCAGTACTTC. J is TRBJ2-7 and V is TRBV6-5; D might be TRBD2 (5 bases). The CDR3 extends over 13 amino acids. With 2 bases removed from V and 1 base from J, the gap between germline ends came to 6 bases. CDR1 and CDR2 (germline): MNHEY, SVGAGI.

V gene TRBV18 combines with J gene TRBJ1-2; a possible D gene is TRBD1 (5 bases). The CDR3 is 15 residues long. From germline, CDR1 is KGHSH and CDR2 LQKENI. V shed 2 bases and J shed 7 bases, with 17 bases lying between them. DNA of the CDR3: TGTGCCAGCTCACCATCTGCAGAGGGGCTCGGTGGCTACACCTTC. It codes for CASSPSAEGLGGYTF.

J is TRBJ1-1 and V is TRBV7-3; D gene ambiguous. The germline V and J ends were trimmed by 2 bases and 2 bases, with 9 bases remaining between them. Germline-derived CDR1 and CDR2 are SGHTA and FQGTGA. The CDR3 totals 14 residues. The CDR3 here is CASSLSSGNTEAFF. DNA of the CDR3: TGTGCCAGCAGCTTATCCTCCGGTAACACTGAAGCTTTCTTT.

V usage is TRBV21-1 and J usage is TRBJ2-1; the tabulated D call, TRBD2, remains unverified against the DNA. TRBV21-1 is a documented pseudogene. The length of the CDR3 is 18 residues. CDR3 residues: CASSKDGPSGRVYNEQFF. Here the CDR3 DNA reads TGTGCCAGCAGCAAAGACGGGCCTAGCGGGAGGGTTTACAATGAGCAGTTCTTC.

The chain carries TRBV27 and TRBJ2-3; D is undetermined. The CDR3 consists of 17 residues. Trimming took 1 base from V and 0 from J, leaving 14 bases between them. Germline CDR1 and CDR2: MNHEY and SMNVEV (reference sequence). The CDR3 region is CASSLLVDPDSTDTQYF. The CDR3 DNA sequence: TGTGCCAGCAGTTTATTGGTCGACCCGGATAGCACAGATACGCAGTATTTT.

The chain joins TRBV3-1 (or the pseudogene TRBV3-2) to TRBJ1-2, with a possible D match to TRBD1 (5 bases). CDR1 LGHDT and CDR2 YNNKEL come from the germline V gene (reference sequence). The CDR3 runs 17 residues. Trimming cost V 1 base and J 2 bases, with 17 bases left between them. The CDR3 here is CASSQGGGRAPNYGYTF. The CDR3 nucleotides are TGTGCCAGCAGCCAAGGAGGCGGCAGGGCCCCCAACTATGGCTACACCTTC.

The rearrangement links TRBV19 to TRBJ2-6; perhaps TRBD2 as D (7 bases). Germline V CDR1 and CDR2: LNHDA, SQIVND (reference sequence). Trimming took 4 bases from V and 3 from J, leaving 16 bases between them. CDR3 size: 17 residues. This CDR3 is CASSRTGGGGGANVLTF. The CDR3 coding sequence is TGTGCCAGTAGTAGGACCGGCGGGGGCGGTGGGGCCAACGTCCTGACTTTC.

This clone was seen just once. The chain employs TRBV14 and TRBJ1-2; perhaps TRBD1 as D (5 bases). The CDR3 is 13 residues long. In germline, CDR1 is SGHDN, CDR2 FVKESK. V was pared by 4 bases and J by 3 bases, with 9 bases between. This CDR3 reads CASSPGTHYGYTF. In DNA, the CDR3 is TGTGCCAGCAGCCCCGGGACGCACTATGGCTACACCTTC.

This chain uses TRBV6-5 with TRBJ1-6, with 12 bases identical to TRBD1. With V trimmed by 6 bases and J by 14 bases, 11 bases remained unmatched. This CDR3 region has 15 residues. CDR1 MNHEY and CDR2 SVGAGI come from the germline V gene. The chain's CDR3 is CASSPTGTGGHSLHF. The CDR3 DNA is TGTGCCAGCAGCCCGACCGGGACAGGGGGCCACTCCCTCCACTTT.

This rearrangement joins TRBV30 to TRBJ2-1, with D perhaps matching TRBD1 (6 bases). This CDR3 comprises 15 residues. From germline, CDR1 is GTSNPN and CDR2 SVGIG (reference sequence). V gave up 1 base and J gave up 6 bases, with 16 bases separating them. CDR3 loop: CAWSAGTMLRNEQFF. CDR3 sequence (DNA): TGTGCCTGGAGTGCTGGGACAATGTTGCGCAATGAGCAGTTCTTC.

J is TRBJ1-2 and V is TRBV29-1; D remains ambiguous. Germline V gene sequence: CDR1 SQVTM, CDR2 ANQGSEA. The CDR3 consists of 12 residues. The V end lost 3 bases, the J end lost 3 bases, and 8 bases lay between the germline ends. CDR3 amino acids: CSVEGGHYGYTF. In nucleotides, the CDR3 is TGCAGCGTTGAGGGAGGCCACTATGGCTACACCTTC.

This chain links TRBV19 with TRBJ2-7; 9 positions match TRBD2. This CDR3 has 15 residues. V lost 5 bases, J lost 7 bases, and 12 bases stayed unmatched. Germline loops: CDR1 LNHDA, CDR2 SQIVND (reference sequence). CDR3 protein: CASSPYGGRVGEQYF. The CDR3 DNA sequence: TGTGCCAGTAGTCCGTATGGCGGGAGGGTCGGGGAGCAGTACTTC. The full variable domain, in which reference TRBV19 and TRBJ2-7 provide the parts outside the CDR3, is DGGITQSPKYLFRKEGQNVTLSCEQNLNHDAMYWYRQDPGQGLRLIYYSQIVNDFQKGDIAEGYSVSREKKESFPLTVTSAQKNPTAFYLCASSPYGGRVGEQYFGPGTRLTVT.

This chain connects TRBV10-1 to TRBJ2-4; 10 nucleotides match TRBD2. The CDR3 has 15 amino acids. Looked up from germline, CDR1 is WNHNN and CDR2 is SYGVQD (reference sequence). Germline trimming cut 8 bases from V and 2 bases from J; bases unmatched to any gene: 6. The CDR3 region has the DNA TGCGCCAGCCGAGCGGGAGGGCCCTCCAAAAACATTCAGTACTTC. The encoded protein is CASRAGGPSKNIQYF.

The chain carries TRBV19 and TRBJ2-5; TRBD1 agrees at 10 bases. Germline CDR1 reads LNHDA; CDR2 reads SQIVND (reference sequence). The V and J ends lost 1 base and 5 bases, in that order; junction bases with no gene match: 28. This CDR3 has 23 amino acids. CDR3 coding DNA: TGTGCCAGTAGTATAGTTTACCGGGTGATAGGGACAGGGGTTTGGGAACAATGGGAGACCCAGTACTTC. Protein: CASSIVYRVIGTGVWEQWETQYF.

The rearrangement uses TRBV29-1 and TRBJ2-2; the D gene is possibly TRBD2 (5 bases). Deletions cut 6 bases from V and 3 bases from J, with 8 bases between. CDR1 and CDR2 (germline): SQVTM, ANQGSEA. The CDR3 covers 12 residues. The CDR3 DNA sequence: TGCAGCGTCACCGGGGACACCGGGGAGCTGTTTTTT. It codes for CSVTGDTGELFF.

The chain carries TRBV5-1 and TRBJ2-2; 15 positions agree with TRBD2. Trimming cost V 8 bases and J 5 bases; bases outside gene matches: 4. CDR3 length: 15 amino acids. Germline V CDR1 and CDR2: SGHRS, YFSETQ. CDR3 sequence reads: CASGLAGGRTGELFF. The CDR3 DNA is TGCGCCAGTGGACTAGCGGGAGGGCGAACCGGGGAGCTGTTTTTT.

V gene TRBV28 combines with J gene TRBJ1-4; D may be TRBD1 (5 bases). CDR1 is MDHEN and CDR2 is SYDVKM in the germline V gene. This CDR3 has 11 amino acids. Between the trimmed V and J ends, which lost 6 bases and 8 bases, there was a span of 7 bases. The CDR3 reads CASRGGEKLFF. CDR3 coding DNA: TGTGCCAGCAGGGGGGGAGAAAAACTGTTTTTT. The whole variable domain, filled in from reference TRBV28 and TRBJ1-4, reads DVKVTQSSRYLVKRTGEKVFLECVQDMDHENMFWYRQDPGLGLRLIYFSYDVKMKEKGDIPEGYSVSREKKERFSLILESASTNQTSMYLCASRGGEKLFFGSGTQLSVL.